One sample yielded the 19 T cell receptor beta chains listed below, sequenced in a study of T cell responses to AZD1222 COVID-19 vaccine. Libraries were prepared by immunoSEQ multiplex PCR; TCRdb keeps only in-frame clonotypes and omits some of them. The sample comprises about 94,000 clones, 70% to 90% of which are singletons, and about an eighth rests with the top ten. The source material was peripheral blood, sampled on day 0 of AZD1222 vaccination. The origin of the receptors is an adult in good health.

This rearrangement joins TRBV7-2 to TRBJ1-5; 8 nucleotides agree with TRBD1. Germline lookup yields CDR1 SGHTA and CDR2 FQGNSA. The CDR3 consists of 14 residues. The V gene end was trimmed by 5 bases and the J gene end by 5 bases; junction bases not matched to a gene: 5. The chain's CDR3 is CASSPPGGHQPQHF. In DNA form, the CDR3 reads TGTGCCAGCAGCCCCCCAGGGGGCCATCAGCCCCAGCATTTT.

This chain uses TRBV7-3 with TRBJ2-3, with TRBD1 matching 11 bases. With 5 bases clipped from V and 6 bases from J, the junction kept 7 bases outside the gene matches. Germline CDR1 and CDR2: SGHTA and FQGTGA. The CDR3 spans 15 residues. CDR3 sequence reads: CASSPRTGGADTQYF. DNA for the CDR3: TGTGCCAGCAGCCCAAGGACAGGGGGCGCGGATACGCAGTATTTT. The full variable domain, its missing parts supplied by reference TRBV7-3 and TRBJ2-3, is GAGVSQTPSNKVTEKGKYVELRCDPISGHTALYWYRQSLGQGPEFLIYFQGTGAADDSGLPNDRFFAVRPEGSVSTLKIQRTERGDSAVYLCASSPRTGGADTQYFGPGTRLTVL.

CDR3 loop: CASSIGASGGKRADTQYF. In DNA form, the CDR3 reads TGTGCCAGTAGTATAGGGGCTAGCGGGGGAAAAAGGGCAGATACGCAGTATTTT. This chain joins TRBV19 and TRBJ2-3; 10 bases align to TRBD2. Germline V gives CDR1 LNHDA, CDR2 SQIVND (reference sequence). V gave up 1 base and J gave up 4 bases; unmatched junction bases: 11. This CDR3 spans 18 amino acids. The entire variable domain, with the rest obtained from reference TRBV19 and TRBJ2-3, is as follows: DGGITQSPKYLFRKEGQNVTLSCEQNLNHDAMYWYRQDPGQGLRLIYYSQIVNDFQKGDIAEGYSVSREKKESFPLTVTSAQKNPTAFYLCASSIGASGGKRADTQYFGPGTRLTVL.

This chain connects TRBV15 to TRBJ2-3; D is uncertain. The germline gives CDR1 LNHNV, CDR2 YYDKDF (reference sequence). V lost 5 bases, J lost 6 bases, and 9 bases lay in between. This CDR3 region has 12 residues. The CDR3 DNA is TGTGCCACCAGCCCTTTGGGGGATACGCAGTATTTT. This sequence encodes CATSPLGDTQYF.

This chain joins TRBV9 and TRBJ2-7, with 8 nucleotides matching TRBD1. The germline gives CDR1 SGDLS, CDR2 YYNGEE. The CDR3 extends over 13 amino acids. V trimming: 4 bases; J trimming: 6 bases; junction bases outside the gene matches: 6. The CDR3 here is CASSTRTGTEQYF. CDR3 bases: TGTGCCAGCAGCACCCGGACAGGGACCGAGCAGTACTTC.

The chain recombines TRBV19 with TRBJ2-2; D is unclear. V was shortened by 10 bases and J by 1 base, with 7 bases between the two germline ends. Germline lookup yields CDR1 LNHDA and CDR2 SQIVND (reference sequence). This CDR3 spans 12 amino acids. The CDR3 DNA follows: TGTGCCATCCCGAGGAACACCGGGGAGCTGTTTTTT. It encodes CAIPRNTGELFF.

The gene calls are TRBV2 and TRBJ1-2; 8 nucleotides line up with TRBD1. In germline, CDR1 is SNHLY, CDR2 FYNNEI. Trimming removed 2 bases from V and 4 bases from J; junction bases left unmatched: 12. This CDR3 contains 17 residues. The CDR3 protein is CASSERPLQTGAYGYTF. Here the CDR3 DNA reads TGTGCCAGCAGTGAAAGACCGCTTCAGACAGGGGCCTATGGCTACACCTTC.

The chain links TRBV3-1 (or the pseudogene TRBV3-2) to TRBJ2-4, with 8 bases fitting TRBD2. After removal of 4 bases from V and 9 bases from J, the junction contained 11 bases not matched to a gene. Germline V gene sequence: CDR1 LGHDT, CDR2 YNNKEL (reference sequence). The CDR3 has 15 residues. CDR3 residues: CASSPLNGGAGIQYF. CDR3 bases: TGTGCCAGCAGCCCCTTGAACGGGGGGGCTGGCATTCAGTACTTC.

This chain links TRBV9 with TRBJ2-7; a weak D match, TRBD2 (7 bases). Per the germline V gene, CDR1 is SGDLS and CDR2 is YYNGEE. Trimming left V 0 bases short and J 5 bases short, with 15 bases between. This CDR3 comprises 15 residues. The CDR3 region is CASSVDGGQYNEQYF. CDR3 bases: TGTGCCAGCAGCGTAGACGGGGGGCAGTATAACGAGCAGTACTTC.

Only one count was recorded for this clone. The chain couples TRBV15 to TRBJ2-7; D gene uncertain. The germline V gene encodes CDR1 LNHNV and CDR2 YYDKDF (reference sequence). The CDR3 spans 16 residues. V was pared by 1 base and J by 3 bases, with 16 bases between. The CDR3 coding sequence is TGTGCCACCAGCAGAGTAAGGCCAGGCGATCTCTACGAGCAGTACTTC. It specifies CATSRVRPGDLYEQYF.

The chain has TRBV10-3 and TRBJ2-3; 12 nucleotides match TRBD2. CDR3 length: 15 residues. Looked up from germline, CDR1 is ENHRY and CDR2 is SYGVKD. V shed 2 bases and J 6 bases; nucleotides not matched to a gene: 3. The CDR3, as DNA: TGTGCCATCAGTGAGCGGCTAGCGGGGGGGGATACGCAGTATTTT. Translating it yields CAISERLAGGDTQYF.

This clone was recorded a few times. This chain links TRBV19 with TRBJ1-1; D gene unclear. The CDR3 sequence is 13 residues long. Germline V gene lookup returns CDR1 LNHDA and CDR2 SQIVND (reference sequence). Trimming shortened V by 3 bases and J by 2 bases, and 7 bases separated the two germline ends. The CDR3 reads CASSIQYNTEAFF. CDR3 nucleotide sequence: TGTGCCAGTAGTATTCAATATAACACTGAAGCTTTCTTT.

This chain uses TRBV2 with TRBJ2-7; 10 nucleotides align to TRBD1. This CDR3 is built from 14 residues. Germline CDR1 and CDR2: SNHLY and FYNNEI. V lost 2 bases, J lost 4 bases, and 2 bases stayed unmatched. The DNA for the CDR3 is TGTGCCAGCAGTGAACCGGGACAGGGGTACGAGCAGTACTTC. This translates into CASSEPGQGYEQYF.

CDR3 residues: CASNPLDRVGQPQHF. The CDR3 DNA sequence: TGTGCCAGTAACCCCCTGGACAGGGTCGGTCAGCCCCAGCATTTT. The chain links TRBV19 to TRBJ1-5, with 8 bases identical to TRBD1. The CDR3 extends over 15 amino acids. Per the germline V gene, CDR1 is LNHDA and CDR2 is SQIVND (reference sequence). V dropped 7 bases and J dropped 6; count of bases not matched to a gene: 11.

The rearrangement uses TRBV19 and TRBJ2-2; TRBD2 matches 9 bases. CDR3 size: 16 residues. The germline V gene encodes CDR1 LNHDA and CDR2 SQIVND (reference sequence). Losses at the gene ends were 6 bases for V and 5 bases for J; bases not matched to a gene: 10. The DNA of the CDR3 is TGTGCCAGTAGCCGTCGCGGGGGGGCCCGGACCGGGGAGCTGTTTTTT. Translating gives CASSRRGGARTGELFF.

This rearrangement joins TRBV6-2 or TRBV6-3 to TRBJ2-1, with TRBD2 as a possible D gene (5 bases). The germline CDR1 and CDR2 sequences are MNHEY and SVGEGT. V dropped 5 bases and J dropped 12 bases, with 14 bases sitting between them. CDR3 size: 12 residues. The DNA for the CDR3 is TGTGCCAGCAGTGACCCGCTACGGGGGCAGTTCTTC. Translation gives CASSDPLRGQFF.

The DNA of the CDR3 is TGTGCCAGCAGTTACCACAATGAGCAGTTCTTC. Its translation is CASSYHNEQFF. The chain employs TRBV6-5 and TRBJ2-1; D gene unclear. The length of the CDR3 is 11 residues. The V gene's germline CDR1 is MNHEY and CDR2 SVGAGI. Trimming pared 2 bases from V and 5 bases from J, leaving 1 base between.

This chain connects TRBV5-6 to TRBJ1-2; D remains unclear. Germline-derived CDR1 and CDR2 are SGHDT and YYEEEE. The CDR3 contains 13 residues. The germline V and J ends were trimmed by 2 bases and 7 bases, with 12 bases remaining between them. This CDR3 is CASSFAGPGGYTF. In nucleotides, the CDR3 is TGTGCCAGCAGCTTCGCGGGCCCAGGTGGCTACACCTTC.

This chain uses TRBV7-9 with TRBJ1-1; D remains ambiguous. Germline V gene sequence: CDR1 SEHNR, CDR2 FQNEAQ (reference sequence). V dropped 6 bases and J dropped 5 bases, with 16 bases sitting between them. CDR3 length: 14 amino acids. CDR3 sequence reads: CASRSLEISTEAFF. The CDR3 bases are TGTGCCAGCAGATCTCTCGAGATTTCGACTGAAGCTTTCTTT.